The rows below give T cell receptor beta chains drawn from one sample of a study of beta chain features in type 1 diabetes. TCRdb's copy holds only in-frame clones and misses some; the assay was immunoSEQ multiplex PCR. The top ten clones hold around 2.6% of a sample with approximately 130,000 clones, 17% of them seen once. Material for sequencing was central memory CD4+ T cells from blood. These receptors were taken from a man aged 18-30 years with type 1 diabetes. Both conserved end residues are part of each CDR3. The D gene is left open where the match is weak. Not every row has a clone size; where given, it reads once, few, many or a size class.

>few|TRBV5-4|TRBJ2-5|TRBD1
TGTGCCAGCAGCCCGCGGACAGGTCTGGAGACCCAGTACTTC
CASSPRTGLETQYF
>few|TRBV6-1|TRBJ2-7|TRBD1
TGTGCCAGCAGCACCGGGACAGCAAACTCCTACGAGCAGTACTTC
CASSTGTANSYEQYF
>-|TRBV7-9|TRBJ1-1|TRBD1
TGTGCCAGCAGCCGGCACGGGGACAGCCAGAACACTGAAGCTTTCTTT
CASSRHGDSQNTEAFF
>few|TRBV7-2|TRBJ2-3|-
TGTGCCAGCAGCCTACCCGGAGCGGCAGGGAGCACAGATACGCAGTATTTT
CASSLPGAAGSTDTQYF
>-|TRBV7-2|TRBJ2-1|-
TGTGCCAGCAGCCTTTTATTGGATGAGCAGTTCTTC
CASSLLLDEQFF
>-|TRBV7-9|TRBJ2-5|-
TGTGCCAGCAGCTTGCAACAAGAGACCCAGTACTTC
CASSLQQETQYF
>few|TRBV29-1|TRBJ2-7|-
TGCAGCGTCTGGGACGGGGGAAGCTACGAGCAGTACTTC
CSVWDGGSYEQYF
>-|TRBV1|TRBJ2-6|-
TGCACCAGCAGCCAAGATCCTACGCGGGAGTCCCCTCTCAGGGCCAACGTCCTGACTTTC
CTSSQDPTRESPLRANVLTF
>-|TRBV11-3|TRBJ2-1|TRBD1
TGTGCCAGCAGCCAGGGACAGACCAATGAGCAGTTCTTC
CASSQGQTNEQFF
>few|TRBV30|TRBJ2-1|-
TGTGTAGGCGGGTCGGGGTGGTACAATGAGCAGTTCTTC
CVGGSGWYNEQFF
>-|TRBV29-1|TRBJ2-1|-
TGCAGCGATGTGGGTGACGTCGATGAGCAGTTCTTC
CSDVGDVDEQFF
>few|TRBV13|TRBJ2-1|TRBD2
TGTGCCAGCAGTCCCACGCCGACTAGCAACAATGAGCAGTTCTTC
CASSPTPTSNNEQFF
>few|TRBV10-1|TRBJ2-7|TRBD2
TGCGCCAGCAACCCAAGTTTAGCGGGGAGGACCTACGAGCAGTACTTC
CASNPSLAGRTYEQYF
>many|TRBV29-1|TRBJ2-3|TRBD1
TGCAGCGTTGAGGCGGACCAGGGGGGCACAGATACGCAGTATTTT
CSVEADQGGTDTQYF
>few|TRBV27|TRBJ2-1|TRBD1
TGTGCCAGCAGTTCCCAGGGACAGGGGTCCTACAATGAGCAGTTCTTC
CASSSQGQGSYNEQFF
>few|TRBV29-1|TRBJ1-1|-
TGCAGCGTCTTGATCGGGACGGGGAAAGCTTTCTTT
CSVLIGTGKAFF
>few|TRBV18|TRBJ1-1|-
TGTGCCAGCTCCCTACAGGGTGGCACTGAAGCTTTCTTT
CASSLQGGTEAFF
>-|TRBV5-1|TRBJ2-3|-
TGCGCCAGCACCCCGCCGGGGACAGATACGCAGTATTTT
CASTPPGTDTQYF
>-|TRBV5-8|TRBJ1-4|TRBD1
TGTGCCAGCAGCTTGCCAGGGGGCTTGTCTGAAAAACTGTTTTTT
CASSLPGGLSEKLFF
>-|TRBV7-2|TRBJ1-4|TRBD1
TGTGCCAGCAGCTTAGACCGGACAGGGGTTAATGAAAAACTGTTTTTT
CASSLDRTGVNEKLFF
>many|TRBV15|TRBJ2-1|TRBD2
TGTGCCACCAGCAGCCAAAGCGGGAGCTACAATGAGCAGTTCTTC
CATSSQSGSYNEQFF
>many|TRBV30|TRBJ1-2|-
TGTGCCTGCGTCATAACTAACTATGGCTACACCTTC
CACVITNYGYTF
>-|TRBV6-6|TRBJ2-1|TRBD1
TGTGCCAGCAGGACAGGGAAATTCGAGCAGTTCTTC
CASRTGKFEQFF
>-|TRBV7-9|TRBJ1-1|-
TGTGCCAGCAGCTTGTTTAGGGGGGTTGAAACTGAAGCTTTCTTT
CASSLFRGVETEAFF
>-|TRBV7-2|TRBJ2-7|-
TGTGCCAGCAGCAAAAGTCCCCTGGGCGGCTCCTACGAGCAGTACTTC
CASSKSPLGGSYEQYF
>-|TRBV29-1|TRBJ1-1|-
TGCAGCGTTCGAATTCGGACAGACACTGAAGCTTTCTTT
CSVRIRTDTEAFF
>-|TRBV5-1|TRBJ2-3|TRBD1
TGCGCCAGCAGCTTGACAGGGGGCCGAAGAGATACGCAGTATTTT
CASSLTGGRRDTQYF
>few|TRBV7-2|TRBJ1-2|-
TGTGCCAGCAGCTCGCAGCTTGGTCGCGGCTACACCTTC
CASSSQLGRGYTF
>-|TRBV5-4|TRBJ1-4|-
TGTGCCGCGAGCACCTTAACTAATGAAAAACTGTTTTTT
CAASTLTNEKLFF
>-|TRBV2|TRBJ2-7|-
TGTGCCAGCAGTGTCACCTACGAGCAGTACTTC
CASSVTYEQYF
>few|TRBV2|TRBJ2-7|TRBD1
TGTGCCAGCTCGGGACAGGGGGAAGGCGAGCAGTACTTC
CASSGQGEGEQYF
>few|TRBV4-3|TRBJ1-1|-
TGCGCCAGCAGCCACAGGGCGGGCACTGAAGCTTTCTTT
CASSHRAGTEAFF
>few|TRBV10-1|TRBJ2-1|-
TGCGCCAGCAGTGAAGGGTTCAACTCCTACAATGAGCAGTTCTTC
CASSEGFNSYNEQFF
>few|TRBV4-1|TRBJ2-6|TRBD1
TGCGCCAGCAGGGACAGGCAGACATCTGGGGCCAACGTCCTGACTTTC
CASRDRQTSGANVLTF
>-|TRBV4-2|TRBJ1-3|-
TGTGCCAGCAGCCAAGAAACCTATCCGAGGAACACCATATATTTT
CASSQETYPRNTIYF
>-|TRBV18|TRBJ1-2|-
TGTGCCAGCTCACCCGCAGTGAACTATGGCTACACCTTC
CASSPAVNYGYTF
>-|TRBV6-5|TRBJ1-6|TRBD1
TGTGCCAGCAGTCTAACCGGGACAGGGGGCTCACCCCTCCACTTT
CASSLTGTGGSPLHF
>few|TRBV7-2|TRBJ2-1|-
TGTGCCAGCAGCTACGGGGGCGGTCACAATGAGCAGTTCTTC
CASSYGGGHNEQFF
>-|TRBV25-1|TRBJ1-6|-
TGTGCCAGCAGTCCCCGGGACACCTACGAATCACCCCTCCACTTT
CASSPRDTYESPLHF
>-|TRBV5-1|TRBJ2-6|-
TGCGCCAGCAGCCCAACAGGGAAAGGAGCTACTGGGGCCAACGTCCTGACTTTC
CASSPTGKGATGANVLTF
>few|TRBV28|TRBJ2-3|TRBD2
TGTGCCAGCAGTTTAGGCGGGGGGAGCACAGATACGCAGTATTTT
CASSLGGGSTDTQYF
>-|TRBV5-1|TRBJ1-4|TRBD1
TGCGCCAGCAGCTTGGGACAGGGAGGAAAACTGTTTTTT
CASSLGQGGKLFF
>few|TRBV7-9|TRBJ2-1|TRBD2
TGTGCCAGCAGCCCGGTGGGGAGGGGACGGAATGAGCAGTTCTTC
CASSPVGRGRNEQFF
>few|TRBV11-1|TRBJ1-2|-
TGTGCCAGCAACTCCTTACCCAGGGAGGATGGCTACACCTTC
CASNSLPREDGYTF
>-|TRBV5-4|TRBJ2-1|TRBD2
TGTGCCAGCCGACTAGCGGGAGACCCCTACAATGAGCAGTTCTTC
CASRLAGDPYNEQFF
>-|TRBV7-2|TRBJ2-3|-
TGTGCCAGCACCCCCCCGGGGGGCACAGATACGCAGTATTTT
CASTPPGGTDTQYF
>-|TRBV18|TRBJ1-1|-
TGTGCCAGCTCACTTCCTGAAGCTTTCTTT
CASSLPEAFF
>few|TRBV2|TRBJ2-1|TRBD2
TGTGCCAGCAGAGACGGGACTAGCGCCAATGAGCAGTTCTTC
CASRDGTSANEQFF
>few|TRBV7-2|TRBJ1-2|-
TGTGCCAGCGTGCTCAACTATGGCTACACCTTC
CASVLNYGYTF
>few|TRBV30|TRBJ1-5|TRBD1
TGTGCCTGGAGTCCCAGGGGGTCGAGTCAGCCCCAGCATTTT
CAWSPRGSSQPQHF
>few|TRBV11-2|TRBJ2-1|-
TGTGCCAGCAGCTTATTCGTGGGCAGGAACAATGAGCAGTTCTTC
CASSLFVGRNNEQFF
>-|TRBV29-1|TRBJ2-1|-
TGCAGCGTTGGGGCTCAGGGCAATGAGCAGTTCTTC
CSVGAQGNEQFF
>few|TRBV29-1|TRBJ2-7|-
TGCAGCGTTGAAGATCATGACAGAAACTACGAGCAGTACTTC
CSVEDHDRNYEQYF
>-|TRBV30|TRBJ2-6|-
TGTGCCTGGAGTCTTGGCAGGGGCGCCTCAGGGGCCAACGTCCTGACTTTC
CAWSLGRGASGANVLTF